This entry features one T cell receptor beta chain sequence. The CDR3 is made up of 14 amino acids. Trimming took 1 base from V and 3 from J, leaving 10 bases between them. The V gene's germline CDR1 is SEHNR and CDR2 FQNEAQ (reference sequence). The entry originates in a study of blood T cell repertoires in COVID-19. Original data processing: Cell counts per sample came from amplifying reference gene primers. Profiling relied on immunoSEQ multiplex PCR, and the TCRdb table lists in-frame clones only, not all of them. V and J calls and clone size are as listed in that table; D and trimming were resolved from the DNA. In the table there are around 150,000 clones, around 90% of which are singletons.

The receptor was isolated from a man younger than 35 with acute or convalescent COVID-19. Sequencing input: peripheral blood. The rearrangement uses TRBV7-9 and TRBJ2-7; the D gene is possibly TRBD2 (5 bases). DNA for the CDR3: TGTGCCAGCAGCTTAGGAGGGTCCGGCTACGAGCAGTACTTC. It specifies CASSLGGSGYEQYF.